These 21 T cell receptor beta chains were sequenced from one sample in a study of vaccination effects on CD4 cells after COVID-19. CD4+ T cell isolation took place after 10 days of culture. The person's infection with SARS-CoV-2, confirmed by PCR, took place between March and December 2020. The participants, recipients of two vaccine doses, got either BNT162b2 or mRNA-1273. Their target antigens are unknown. Only in-frame clones appear in the TCRdb table, and some are missing; sequencing was by immunoSEQ multiplex PCR. The data contain 50,000 or so clones, around 80% of them singletons. The sequences come from CD4+ T cells from PBMCs cultured without peptide, collected after COVID-19 vaccination. The receptors were gathered from a human donor who had a prior SARS-CoV-2 infection.

This chain links TRBV25-1 with TRBJ1-2, with D hard to call. V dropped 7 bases and J dropped 5 bases, with 23 bases sitting between them. The CDR3 spans 16 residues. Per germline, CDR1 MGHDK and CDR2 SYGVNS. CDR3 nucleotide sequence: TGTGCCAGCAAAAAAAGAGGCGAGGCAGGACGATATGGCTACACCTTC. This codes for CASKKRGEAGRYGYTF.

The count of this clone is one. The gene calls are TRBV15 and TRBJ1-2; 9 bases are shared with TRBD1. The CDR3 sequence is 17 residues long. J was trimmed by 8 bases and V by 0 bases; bases with no gene match: 13. CDR1 and CDR2 (germline): LNHNV, YYDKDF (reference sequence). The CDR3 DNA reads TGTGCCACCAGCAGAGATTTCGTGGGACAGGGACATCGGGGCTACACCTTC. Its translation is CATSRDFVGQGHRGYTF. The variable domain in full, completed from reference TRBV15 and TRBJ1-2, reads DAMVIQNPRYQVTQFGKPVTLSCSQTLNHNVMYWYQQKSSQAPKLLFHYYDKDFNNEADTPDNFQSRRPNTSFCFLDIRSPGLGDTAMYLCATSRDFVGQGHRGYTFGSGTRLTVV.

The chain has TRBV12-5 and TRBJ2-6, with D uncertain. The ends were cut back, 4 bases at V and 0 bases at J, with 34 bases in the middle. Germline-derived CDR1 and CDR2 are LGHNT and FRNRAP. The CDR3 extends over 24 amino acids. CDR3 in amino acids: CASGYRNSIPLTQEINSGANVLTF. CDR3 sequence (DNA): TGTGCTAGTGGTTATAGGAATTCCATCCCACTCACCCAGGAGATTAACTCTGGGGCCAACGTCCTGACTTTC.

This sequence joins TRBV28 and TRBJ2-3, with D perhaps TRBD2 (7 bases). Germline CDR1 is MDHEN and CDR2 is SYDVKM. Trimming pared 6 bases from V and 2 bases from J, leaving 15 bases between. This CDR3 region has 15 residues. DNA for the CDR3: TGTGCCAGCAGCAGGGGTGCGGGAGCCACAGATACGCAGTATTTT. Residues: CASSRGAGATDTQYF.

The gene calls are TRBV6-6 and TRBJ1-2; 7 bases fit TRBD1. V gave up 5 bases and J gave up 4 bases; unmatched junction bases: 19. The CDR3 spans 18 residues. Germline V gene sequence: CDR1 MNHNY, CDR2 SVGAGI (reference sequence). This CDR3 reads CASSHQSVHEEGAYGYTF. Written as DNA, the CDR3 is TGTGCCAGCAGTCACCAGTCAGTTCACGAGGAGGGGGCCTATGGCTACACCTTC.

This chain joins TRBV3-1 (or the pseudogene TRBV3-2) and TRBJ2-7; D unclear. Germline V lookup: CDR1 LGHDT, CDR2 YNNKEL (reference sequence). The CDR3 extends over 15 amino acids. Trimming shortened V by 2 bases and J by 0 bases, and 11 bases separated the two germline ends. In nucleotides, the CDR3 is TGTGCCAGCAGCCAATCATTTACATTCTCCTACGAGCAGTACTTC. It yields the protein CASSQSFTFSYEQYF.

The rearrangement joins TRBV3-1 (or the pseudogene TRBV3-2) to TRBJ1-1, with D possibly TRBD1 on 5 matching bases. The V end lost 3 bases, the J end lost 10 bases, and 12 bases lay between the germline ends. Germline values: CDR1 LGHDT, CDR2 YNNKEL (reference sequence). The CDR3 spans 12 residues. DNA of the CDR3: TGTGCCAGCAGCCACGAGGGGCTAGGAGCTTTCTTT. This codes for CASSHEGLGAFF.

The genes are TRBV18 and TRBJ1-1; 8 positions agree with TRBD1. The CDR3 is made up of 14 amino acids. The junction had 5 bases not matched to a gene; V was cut back by 4 bases and J by 4 bases. Looked up from germline, CDR1 is KGHSH and CDR2 is LQKENI. Here the CDR3 reads CASSRDRTFTEAFF. The DNA of the CDR3 is TGTGCCAGCTCACGGGACAGGACGTTCACTGAAGCTTTCTTT.

V and J are TRBV5-4 and TRBJ2-3; TRBD1 or TRBD2 may be the D gene (5 bases each). Per germline, CDR1 SGHNT and CDR2 YYREEE (reference sequence). This CDR3 comprises 16 residues. Trimming took off 0 bases at V and 0 bases at J, with 11 bases between the two ends. The CDR3 DNA sequence: TGTGCCAGCAGCTTGGCCGGGGCTACTAGCACAGATACGCAGTATTTT. It yields the protein CASSLAGATSTDTQYF.

This clone was counted a few times. The gene calls are TRBV3-1 (or the pseudogene TRBV3-2) and TRBJ2-7, with D perhaps matching TRBD2 (7 bases). The V end was cut by 6 bases, the J end by 2 bases, with 14 bases between. Germline-derived CDR1 and CDR2 are LGHDT and YNNKEL (reference sequence). The CDR3 totals 14 residues. CDR3 in DNA: TGTGCCAGCAGTAAAGGGGAGGGGGCCTACGAGCAGTACTTC. Protein sequence: CASSKGEGAYEQYF.

Only one count was recorded for this clone. CDR3 nucleotide sequence: TGTGCCATCAGTGAAGTCCTAGCGTCCTTGGACAATGAGCAGTTCTTC. Translated: CAISEVLASLDNEQFF. The chain has TRBV10-3 and TRBJ2-1, with D possibly being TRBD2 (6 bases). The CDR3 has 16 amino acids. V was shortened by 3 bases and J by 5 bases, with 17 bases between the two germline ends. Germline V gives CDR1 ENHRY, CDR2 SYGVKD.

The chain links TRBV9 to TRBJ2-7; D remains ambiguous. Germline assignment: CDR1 SGDLS and CDR2 YYNGEE. Trimming left V 2 bases short and J 5 bases short, with 14 bases between. The CDR3 is 14 amino acids. The CDR3 is CASSVSSMSNEQYF. CDR3 nucleotide sequence: TGTGCCAGCAGCGTGTCCAGCATGAGTAACGAGCAGTACTTC.

This clone has only a few counts. The V call is TRBV30, the J call TRBJ1-5; possibly TRBD1 for D (5 bases). The V end lost 2 bases, the J end lost 0 bases, and 14 bases lay between the germline ends. Germline V gene sequence: CDR1 GTSNPN, CDR2 SVGIG (reference sequence). CDR3 length: 16 amino acids. Here the CDR3 reads CAWSIQGRDSNQPQHF. CDR3 sequence (DNA): TGTGCCTGGAGTATCCAGGGTAGGGATAGCAATCAGCCCCAGCATTTT.

This clone was recorded once. The chain is built from TRBV5-1 and TRBJ2-7; 12 bases align to TRBD2. The CDR3 length is 15 residues. The germline CDR1 and CDR2 sequences are SGHRS and YFSETQ. V shed 3 bases and J 4 bases; nucleotides not matched to a gene: 5. The CDR3: CASSWLAGGRYEQYF. As DNA, the CDR3 is TGCGCCAGCAGCTGGCTAGCGGGGGGGCGGTACGAGCAGTACTTC.

The genes are TRBV15 and TRBJ2-5, with TRBD1 matching over 7 bases. The CDR3 loop spans 19 amino acids. CDR1 and CDR2 from the germline V gene are LNHNV and YYDKDF (reference sequence). The J segment lost 3 bases and the V segment lost 0 bases, leaving 16 bases of the junction unmatched. The CDR3 loop reads CATSRDLPRRQGVEETQYF. The DNA for the CDR3 is TGTGCCACCAGCAGAGATCTTCCGAGGCGACAGGGAGTAGAAGAGACCCAGTACTTC.

The chain joins TRBV7-9 to TRBJ2-7, with 7 bases lining up with TRBD2. After removal of 1 base from V and 2 bases from J, the junction contained 8 bases not matched to a gene. Germline values: CDR1 SEHNR, CDR2 FQNEAQ (reference sequence). This CDR3 has 16 residues. The CDR3 region is CASSLVLTGGTYEQYF. In nucleotides, the CDR3 is TGTGCCAGCAGCTTAGTGCTAACGGGGGGAACCTACGAGCAGTACTTC.

The chain uses TRBV5-4 and TRBJ2-5; the match to TRBD2 covers 14 bases. V dropped 0 bases and J dropped 5; count of bases not matched to a gene: 3. Germline-derived CDR1 and CDR2 are SGHNT and YYREEE (reference sequence). This CDR3 contains 16 residues. The CDR3 protein is CASSLGGLAGVETQYF. Written as DNA, the CDR3 is TGTGCCAGCAGCTTGGGGGGACTAGCGGGAGTTGAGACCCAGTACTTC.

The rearrangement joins TRBV6-6 to TRBJ2-7; 7 bases agree with TRBD1. With 5 bases clipped from V and 5 bases from J, the junction kept 9 bases outside the gene matches. Germline CDR1 and CDR2: MNHNY and SVGAGI (reference sequence). This CDR3 has 14 residues. The CDR3 reads CASSPNRGLDEQYF. As DNA, the CDR3 is TGTGCCAGCAGTCCCAACAGGGGTCTCGACGAGCAGTACTTC.

The chain uses TRBV7-8 and TRBJ1-1; weak D call: TRBD1 (5 bases). The CDR3 has 14 amino acids. CDR1 is SGHVS, CDR2 FQNEAQ, per germline. V was shortened by 3 bases and J by 1 base, with 9 bases between the two germline ends. The CDR3 DNA follows: TGTGCCAGCAGCTTCATTGGGGCGAACACTGAAGCTTTCTTT. Its protein product is CASSFIGANTEAFF.

This chain joins TRBV6-5 and TRBJ2-2; tentative D call: TRBD1 (6 bases). The CDR3 contains 16 residues. The V gene's germline CDR1 is MNHEY and CDR2 SVGAGI. V was shortened by 2 bases and J by 3 bases, with 13 bases between the two germline ends. In nucleotides, the CDR3 is TGTGCCAGCAGTTACCGTGGGGGCACAGACACCGGGGAGCTGTTTTTT. This sequence encodes CASSYRGGTDTGELFF.

V usage is TRBV3-1 (or the pseudogene TRBV3-2) and J usage is TRBJ1-2; D unresolved. The V gene lost 3 bases and the J gene lost 3 bases, with 8 bases spanning the gap. The CDR3 is 13 amino acids. CDR1 and CDR2 (germline): LGHDT, YNNKEL (reference sequence). The CDR3 reads CASSQGWDYGYTF. The CDR3, as DNA: TGTGCCAGCAGCCAGGGCTGGGACTATGGCTACACCTTC.